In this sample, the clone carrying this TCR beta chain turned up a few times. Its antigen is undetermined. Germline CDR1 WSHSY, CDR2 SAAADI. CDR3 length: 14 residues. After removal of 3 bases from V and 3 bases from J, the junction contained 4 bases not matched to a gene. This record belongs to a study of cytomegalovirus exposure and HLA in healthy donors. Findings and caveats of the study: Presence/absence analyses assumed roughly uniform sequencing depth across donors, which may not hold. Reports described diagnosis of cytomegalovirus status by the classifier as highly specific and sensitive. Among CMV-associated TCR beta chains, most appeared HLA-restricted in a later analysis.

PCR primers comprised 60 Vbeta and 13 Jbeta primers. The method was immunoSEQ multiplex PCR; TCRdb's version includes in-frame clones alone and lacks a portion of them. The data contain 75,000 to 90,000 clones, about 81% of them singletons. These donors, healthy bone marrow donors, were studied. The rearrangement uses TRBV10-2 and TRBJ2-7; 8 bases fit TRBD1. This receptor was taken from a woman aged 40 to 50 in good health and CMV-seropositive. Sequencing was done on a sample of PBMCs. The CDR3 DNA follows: TGCGCCAGCAGTGAACAGGGGGTCTTCTACGAGCAGTACTTC. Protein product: CASSEQGVFYEQYF.